The next 16 T cell receptor beta chains were all read from a single sample in a study of blood T cells in healthy people across ages. It was with a sample-barcoded 5' primer and a J-beta primer mix that a second PCR of roughly 6 to 12 cycles was run. TCRdb passed the 5' RACE reads through MiXCR, listing each CDR3 protein once. Of 1,500,000 or so distinct CDR3 sequences in the sample, 55% to 75% were seen once. The sample taken for sequencing was blood. The receptors stem from a man in his late teens or twenties in good health.

The rearrangement uses TRBV10-3 and TRBJ1-1; 7 bases map to TRBD1. This CDR3 has 13 residues. After removal of 6 bases from V and 2 bases from J, the junction contained 3 bases not matched to a gene. In germline, CDR1 is ENHRY, CDR2 SYGVKD. CDR3 protein: CAIRGQTNTEAFF. The DNA for the CDR3 is TGTGCCATCAGGGGACAGACAAACACTGAAGCTTTCTTT.

There are a few counts of this clonotype. This rearrangement joins TRBV20-1 to TRBJ2-7; 7 bases map to TRBD1. Trimming cost V 3 bases and J 3 bases; bases outside gene matches: 14. The CDR3 totals 16 residues. Germline CDR1 and CDR2: DFQATT and SNEGSKA (reference sequence). The CDR3 sequence is CSASGGNRGRLYEQYF. CDR3 sequence (DNA): TGCAGTGCTAGTGGGGGAAATAGGGGGCGTCTCTACGAGCAGTACTTC.

This clonotype was detected a few times. The rearrangement joins TRBV7-8 to TRBJ2-7; D is perhaps TRBD1 (6 bases). V lost 4 bases and J lost 5, with 15 bases in between. CDR1 is SGHVS, CDR2 FQNEAQ, per germline. The CDR3 consists of 14 residues. The CDR3 region has the DNA TGTGCCAGCAGCTCCCGAAGACAGGCCCACGAGCAGTACTTC. Protein sequence: CASSSRRQAHEQYF.

This clonotype was detected a few times. J is TRBJ2-3 and V is TRBV29-1; 8 nucleotides align to TRBD2. Per germline, CDR1 SQVTM and CDR2 ANQGSEA. CDR3 length equals 16 residues. The V gene end was trimmed by 5 bases and the J gene end by 4 bases; junction bases not matched to a gene: 14. In nucleotides, the CDR3 is TGCAGCGTTTCGTCTGGTGAAACGGGGGGGCCAGATACGCAGTATTTT. It yields the protein CSVSSGETGGPDTQYF.

The chain couples TRBV7-9 to TRBJ2-2; D possibly uses TRBD1 or TRBD2 (6 bases each). This CDR3 comprises 16 residues. Germline CDR1 and CDR2: SEHNR and FQNEAQ (reference sequence). Trimming removed 10 bases at V and 6 bases at J, with 24 bases between. This CDR3 reads CATGPSGEAGPGELFF. CDR3 in DNA: TGTGCCACGGGCCCTTCAGGGGAGGCAGGACCCGGGGAGCTGTTTTTT.

The chain carries TRBV29-1 and TRBJ1-2; 7 bases line up with TRBD1. Germline CDR1 reads SQVTM; CDR2 reads ANQGSEA. This CDR3 region has 14 residues. With V trimmed by 5 bases and J by 7 bases, 13 bases remained unmatched. CDR3 nucleotides: TGCAGCGTTTCCTCAACAGCGTCAGGGGGTGGCTACACCTTC. Residues: CSVSSTASGGGYTF.

The chain is built from TRBV7-9 and TRBJ2-1, with a possible D match to TRBD1 (6 bases). The ends were cut back, 9 bases at V and 5 bases at J, with 17 bases in the middle. There are 14 residues in the CDR3. The V gene's germline CDR1 is SEHNR and CDR2 FQNEAQ (reference sequence). Written as DNA, the CDR3 is TGTGCCAGTTCCCTGGGACAAAGAAACAATGAGCAGTTCTTC. It translates to CASSLGQRNNEQFF.

The rearrangement joins TRBV7-8 to TRBJ2-1; D tentatively fits TRBD1 or TRBD2 (5 bases each). The germline V gene has CDR1 SGHVS and CDR2 FQNEAQ. The CDR3 totals 12 residues. The ends were cut back, 3 bases at V and 14 bases at J, with 14 bases in the middle. CDR3 sequence reads: CASSFQPGAKFF. CDR3 nucleotide sequence: TGTGCCAGCAGCTTTCAACCCGGGGCAAAGTTCTTC.

The V gene is TRBV21-1, the J gene TRBJ1-2; whether TRBD1, the table's D call, matches the DNA was not checked. TRBV21-1 is tagged as a pseudogene. The CDR3 contains 16 residues. CDR3 loop: CASSAPGTESNYGYTF. The CDR3 nucleotides read TGTGCCAGCAGCGCACCGGGGACAGAGAGTAACTATGGCTACACCTTC.

As to this clonotype: Sequence at one end of the junction differs from germline and may be a read error. This chain uses TRBV5-1 with TRBJ2-7, with a weak D call TRBD2 (5 bases). CDR3 length: 15 residues. The germline V gene encodes CDR1 SGHRS and CDR2 YFSETQ. CDR3 region: CASSSLSGNSYGQYF. The CDR3, as DNA: TGCGCCAGCAGCTCACTATCCGGGAATTCCTACGGGCAGTACTTC.

This chain links TRBV5-6 with TRBJ2-1; D may be TRBD2 (6 bases). Germline V gives CDR1 SGHDT, CDR2 YYEEEE. The germline V and J ends were trimmed by 2 bases and 5 bases, with 11 bases remaining between them. The CDR3 length is 14 residues. CDR3 bases: TGTGCCAGCAGCTTACCGGGGGAAAACAATGAGCAGTTCTTC. Its translation is CASSLPGENNEQFF.

This clonotype was detected once. The rearrangement links TRBV2 to TRBJ2-7; maybe TRBD2 (6 bases). Per the germline V gene, CDR1 is SNHLY and CDR2 is FYNNEI. The CDR3 is 17 amino acids. Trimming pared 5 bases from V and 6 bases from J, leaving 26 bases between. The CDR3 bases are TGTGCCAGCAGTCACCCCGAAGTGGGGGGAGGACCATTCGAGCAGTACTTC. Translation: CASSHPEVGGGPFEQYF.

This clonotype was counted only a few times. The chain is built from TRBV27 and TRBJ2-3, with no clear D. The CDR3 totals 12 residues. Per the germline V gene, CDR1 is MNHEY and CDR2 is SMNVEV (reference sequence). Trimming shortened V by 7 bases and J by 2 bases, and 7 bases separated the two germline ends. CDR3 sequence: CASKAFTDTQYF. CDR3 coding DNA: TGTGCCAGCAAGGCCTTCACAGATACGCAGTATTTT.

The rearrangement links TRBV2 to TRBJ1-1; D gene unclear. CDR3 length: 13 residues. The ends were cut back, 4 bases at V and 5 bases at J, with 11 bases in the middle. Looked up from germline, CDR1 is SNHLY and CDR2 is FYNNEI. CDR3: CASSVEKGTEAFF. The CDR3 region has the DNA TGTGCCAGCAGTGTTGAAAAAGGAACTGAAGCTTTCTTT.

V and J are TRBV5-5 and TRBJ2-6; no definite D call. Trimming left V 0 bases short and J 4 bases short, with 11 bases between. CDR1 and CDR2 (germline): SGHKS, YYEKEE (reference sequence). This CDR3 contains 16 residues. CDR3: CASSLDGHLGANVLTF. Written as DNA, the CDR3 is TGTGCCAGCAGCTTGGATGGCCACCTGGGGGCCAACGTCCTGACTTTC.

Worth noting for this clonotype: One junction end disagrees with the germline gene, perhaps due to a read error. The gene calls are TRBV4-1 and TRBJ2-7, with D unclear. The CDR3 is 13 residues long. CDR1 MGHRA and CDR2 YSYEKL come from the germline V gene. CDR3 loop: CAGSPSSYNEQYF. CDR3 DNA sequence: TGCGCCGGCAGCCCGAGCTCCTACAATGAGCAGTACTTC.